The clone carrying this T cell receptor beta chain was recorded once. Its antigen is as yet unknown. These data come from a study of beta chain features in type 1 diabetes. Trimming took 1 base from V and 7 from J, leaving 14 bases between them. CDR1 and CDR2 from the germline V gene are SGHNT and YENEEA. This CDR3 is built from 15 residues. The study's findings and limits: TCRB CDR3s were moderately but significantly shorter in Type 1 diabetes patients in all four CD4+ subsets. More deletions and fewer insertions at VDJ junctions were found in patients with type 1 diabetes.

TCRB transcripts that were expressed got sequenced, as all of the isolated RNA had been reverse transcribed. About a million reads, on average, were obtained from stem cell-like memory T cell samples. The method was immunoSEQ multiplex PCR; TCRdb's version includes in-frame clones alone and lacks a portion of them. The sample lists approximately 50,000 clones; about three fifths were seen once. The rearrangement links TRBV11-3 to TRBJ2-1, with D maybe TRBD2 (6 bases). The sample consisted of stem cell memory CD4+ T cells from blood. This TCR came from a young woman with type 1 diabetes. The CDR3 here is CASSLALALSNEQFF. For the CDR3, the DNA is TGTGCCAGCAGCTTAGCACTAGCCCTCTCAAATGAGCAGTTCTTC.